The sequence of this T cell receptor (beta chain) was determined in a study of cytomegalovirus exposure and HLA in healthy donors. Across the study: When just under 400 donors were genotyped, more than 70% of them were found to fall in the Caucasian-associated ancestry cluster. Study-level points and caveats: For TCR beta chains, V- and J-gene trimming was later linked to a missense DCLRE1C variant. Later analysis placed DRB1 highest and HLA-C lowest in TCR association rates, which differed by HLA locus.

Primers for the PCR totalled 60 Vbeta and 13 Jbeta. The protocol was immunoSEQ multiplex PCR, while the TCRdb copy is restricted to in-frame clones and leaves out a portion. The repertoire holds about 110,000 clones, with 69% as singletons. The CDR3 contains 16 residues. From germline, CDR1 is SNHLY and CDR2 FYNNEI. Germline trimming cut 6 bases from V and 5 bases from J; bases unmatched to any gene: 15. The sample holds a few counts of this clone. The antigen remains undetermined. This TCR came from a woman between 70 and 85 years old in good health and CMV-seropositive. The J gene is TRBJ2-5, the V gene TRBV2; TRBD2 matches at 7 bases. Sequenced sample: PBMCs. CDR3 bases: TGTGCCAGCAGCTCCGACAGCGGGGTTTTGTCGGAGACCCAGTACTTC. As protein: CASSSDSGVLSETQYF.